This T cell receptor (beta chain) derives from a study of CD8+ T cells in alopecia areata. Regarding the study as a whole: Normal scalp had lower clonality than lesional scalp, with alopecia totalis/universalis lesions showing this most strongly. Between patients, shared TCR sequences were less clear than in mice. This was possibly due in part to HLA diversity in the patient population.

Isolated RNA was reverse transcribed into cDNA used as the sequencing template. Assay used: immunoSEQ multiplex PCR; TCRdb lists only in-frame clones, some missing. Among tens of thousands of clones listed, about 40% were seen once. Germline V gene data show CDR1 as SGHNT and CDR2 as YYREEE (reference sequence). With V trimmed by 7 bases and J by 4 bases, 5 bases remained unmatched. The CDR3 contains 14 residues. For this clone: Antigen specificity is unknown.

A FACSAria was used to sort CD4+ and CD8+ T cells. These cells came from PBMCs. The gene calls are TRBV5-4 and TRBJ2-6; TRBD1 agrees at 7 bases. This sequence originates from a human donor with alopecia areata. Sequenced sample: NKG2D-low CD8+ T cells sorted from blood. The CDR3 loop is CASPTGEGANVLTF. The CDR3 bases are TGTGCCAGCCCAACAGGGGAAGGGGCCAACGTCCTGACTTTC.